This T cell receptor (beta chain) derives from a study of blood T cell repertoires in COVID-19. Study information: The samples span acute and convalescent COVID-19 from the United States, Italy and Spain. PBMCs, B-cell-depleted T cells, or T cells provided the cDNA or gDNA that made up the material.

The CDR3 loop spans 13 amino acids. Per the germline V gene, CDR1 is SGHAT and CDR2 is FQNNGV. V was cut by 1 base and J by 15 bases, with 16 bases left in between. Assay: immunoSEQ multiplex PCR; the TCRdb copy retains only in-frame clones and omits some. The sample has over 100,000 clones; about 80% are singletons. The material sequenced was peripheral blood. This chain links TRBV11-2 with TRBJ2-1, with D tentatively TRBD1 (7 bases). This clonotype was sampled from a woman between 45 and 65 years old with acute or convalescent COVID-19. CDR3 DNA: TGTGCCAGCAGCTTAGGAACCGGCAGGGGGGCGTTCTTC. Translation: CASSLGTGRGAFF.